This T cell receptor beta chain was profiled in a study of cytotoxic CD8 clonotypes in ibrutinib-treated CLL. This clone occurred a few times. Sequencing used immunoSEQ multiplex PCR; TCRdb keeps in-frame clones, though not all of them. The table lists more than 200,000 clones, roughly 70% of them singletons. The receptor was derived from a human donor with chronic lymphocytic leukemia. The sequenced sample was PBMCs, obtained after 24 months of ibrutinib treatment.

CDR3 nucleotide sequence: TGTGCCACCAGCAGAAAACTAGCGGGATCGTCAGATACGCAGTATTTT. This translates into CATSRKLAGSSDTQYF. The rearrangement joins TRBV15 to TRBJ2-3; 10 positions match TRBD2. CDR1 is LNHNV and CDR2 is YYDKDF in the germline V gene (reference sequence). CDR3 size: 16 residues. J lost 4 bases, V lost 2 bases, and 6 bases had no gene match.